These 10 T cell receptor beta chains originate from one sample sequenced in a study of cytomegalovirus exposure and HLA in healthy donors. PCR employed 60 Vbeta and 13 Jbeta primers. The method was immunoSEQ multiplex PCR; TCRdb's version includes in-frame clones alone and lacks a portion of them. Among roughly 120,000 clones listed, over 70% were seen once. The source material was PBMCs. The receptor set was obtained from a woman between 50 and 59 years old in good health and CMV-seropositive.

This clone has a handful of counts. This chain joins TRBV28 and TRBJ1-1; TRBD1 matches 9 bases. The germline V gene encodes CDR1 MDHEN and CDR2 SYDVKM. Germline trimming cut 6 bases from V and 4 bases from J; bases unmatched to any gene: 21. The length of the CDR3 is 19 residues. The CDR3 region has the DNA TGTGCCAGCAGGGTGTTTTCCGGGACAGGGTCTCATAGCGGCACTGAAGCTTTCTTT. Amino acids: CASRVFSGTGSHSGTEAFF.

The chain recombines TRBV18 with TRBJ1-1, with TRBD1 identical over 9 bases. Germline lookup yields CDR1 KGHSH and CDR2 LQKENI. The ends lost 4 bases at V and 4 bases at J; junction bases unmatched: 1. The CDR3 is made up of 13 amino acids. DNA of the CDR3: TGTGCCAGCTCACAGGACAGGGGCACTGAAGCTTTCTTT. It translates to CASSQDRGTEAFF.

As to this clone: In the same sample, other DNA sequences code for this CDR3. The chain uses TRBV7-2 and TRBJ1-2; perhaps TRBD1 as D (6 bases). V was trimmed by 1 base and J by 5 bases, leaving 8 bases between them. CDR3 size: 13 residues. Germline V lookup: CDR1 SGHTA, CDR2 FQGNSA. DNA for the CDR3: TGTGCCAGCAGCTTAGGTCAGGGGTATGGCTACACCTTC. Translation gives CASSLGQGYGYTF. The variable domain in full, with the rest retrieved from reference TRBV7-2 and TRBJ1-2, is GAGVSQSPSNKVTEKGKDVELRCDPISGHTALYWYRQSLGQGLEFLIYFQGNSAPDKSGLPSDRFSAERTGGSVSTLTIQRTQQEDSAVYLCASSLGQGYGYTFGSGTRLTVV.

The chain combines TRBV28 with TRBJ2-7; the match to TRBD2 covers 10 bases. Germline V gene lookup returns CDR1 MDHEN and CDR2 SYDVKM. The J segment lost 7 bases and the V segment lost 2 bases, leaving 2 bases of the junction unmatched. The CDR3 has 13 amino acids. CDR3 DNA sequence: TGTGCCAGCAGTTTACCTAGCGGGAGAGAGCAGTACTTC. It encodes CASSLPSGREQYF.

A few counts support this clone. For the CDR3, the DNA is TGTGCCAGCAGCTCAATACAGGGGTACAATGAGCAGTTCTTC. Its protein is CASSSIQGYNEQFF. The chain couples TRBV7-9 to TRBJ2-1; 7 nucleotides line up with TRBD1. The CDR3 is 14 residues long. V shed 4 bases, J shed 4 bases, and the junction held 4 bases outside the gene matches. Germline CDR1 reads SEHNR; CDR2 reads FQNEAQ (reference sequence). The whole variable domain, remainder taken from reference TRBV7-9 and TRBJ2-1, is DTGVSQNPRHKITKRGQNVTFRCDPISEHNRLYWYRQTLGQGPEFLTYFQNEAQLEKSRLLSDRFSAERPKGSFSTLEIQRTEQGDSAMYLCASSSIQGYNEQFFGPGTRLTVL.

As for this clone: The sample contains more than one DNA sequence encoding this CDR3. The chain is built from TRBV6-5 and TRBJ1-1, with D uncertain. Germline assignment: CDR1 MNHEY and CDR2 SVGAGI. Trimming removed 5 bases from V and 1 base from J, with 8 bases in between. The CDR3 covers 13 residues. In nucleotides, the CDR3 is TGTGCCAGCAGTCTAAACCGGAACACTGAAGCTTTCTTT. Its protein product is CASSLNRNTEAFF.

This clone showed up just a few times. The chain links TRBV4-1 to TRBJ2-7; D gene uncertain. The CDR3 loop spans 15 amino acids. Germline CDR1 reads MGHRA; CDR2 reads YSYEKL. Trimming shortened V by 4 bases and J by 2 bases, and 15 bases separated the two germline ends. CDR3 sequence reads: CASSPQTQPPYEQYF. DNA of the CDR3: TGCGCCAGCAGCCCCCAGACACAACCCCCCTACGAGCAGTACTTC.

The J gene is TRBJ2-5, the V gene TRBV11-2; 11 nucleotides match TRBD2. The CDR3 totals 15 residues. CDR1 and CDR2 (germline): SGHAT, FQNNGV. Trimming at V came to 4 bases and at J to 3 bases, leaving 4 bases not matched to a gene. CDR3 sequence reads: CASSSLAGGKETQYF. CDR3 DNA sequence: TGTGCCAGCAGCTCCCTAGCGGGGGGAAAAGAGACCCAGTACTTC.

This rearrangement joins TRBV27 to TRBJ2-1; D remains unclear. The CDR3 totals 13 residues. V was trimmed by 5 bases and J by 3 bases, leaving 8 bases between them. The germline gives CDR1 MNHEY, CDR2 SMNVEV (reference sequence). The chain's CDR3 is CASSNPLYNEQFF. The CDR3 nucleotides are TGTGCCAGCAGTAATCCTCTCTACAATGAGCAGTTCTTC.

The chain uses TRBV4-3 and TRBJ1-1; 9 bases fit TRBD1. Trimming at V came to 2 bases and at J to 2 bases, leaving 6 bases not matched to a gene. Looked up from germline, CDR1 is LGHNA and CDR2 is YSLEER. The CDR3 is 16 amino acids. The CDR3 DNA sequence: TGCGCCAGCAGCCAAATCGGACAGGGGCGCAACACTGAAGCTTTCTTT. Its protein is CASSQIGQGRNTEAFF.